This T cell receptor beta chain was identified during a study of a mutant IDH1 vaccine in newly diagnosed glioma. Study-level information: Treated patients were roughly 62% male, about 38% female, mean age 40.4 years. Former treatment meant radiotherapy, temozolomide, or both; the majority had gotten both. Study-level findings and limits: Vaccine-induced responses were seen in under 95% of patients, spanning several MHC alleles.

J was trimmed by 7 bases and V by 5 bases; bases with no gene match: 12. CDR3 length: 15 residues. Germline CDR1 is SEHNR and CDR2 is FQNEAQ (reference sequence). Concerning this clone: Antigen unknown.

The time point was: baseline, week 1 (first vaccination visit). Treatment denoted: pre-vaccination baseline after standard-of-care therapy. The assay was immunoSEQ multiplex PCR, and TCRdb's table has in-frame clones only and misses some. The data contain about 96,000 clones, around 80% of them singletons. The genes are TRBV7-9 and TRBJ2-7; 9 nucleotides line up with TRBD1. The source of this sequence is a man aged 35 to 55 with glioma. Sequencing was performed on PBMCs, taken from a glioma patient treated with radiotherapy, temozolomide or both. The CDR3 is CASSLPGTGFREQYF. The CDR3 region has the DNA TGTGCCAGCAGCCTTCCCGGGACAGGGTTCAGGGAGCAGTACTTC.